This TCR beta chain was obtained from a study of blood T cells in healthy people across ages. Study results and caveats: Aged donors had fewer naive CD4+ cells and lower diversity than long-lived donors. Age brought a roughly linear fall in TCR beta diversity measured per million T cells.

On this clonotype: Its antigen is undetermined.

Combining a sample-barcoded 5' primer with a J-beta primer mix, a second PCR ran for roughly 7 to 12 cycles. TCRdb reprocessed the 5' RACE reads via MiXCR and lists one record per CDR3 protein. In the table there are about 1.1 million distinct CDR3 sequences, around two fifths of which are singletons. Every donor contributed about 10 milliliters of peripheral blood by blood draw. They isolated at least 6 million PBMCs from each sample. V was shortened by 5 bases and J by 0 bases, with 11 bases between the two germline ends. Germline V gives CDR1 SGHRS, CDR2 YFSETQ. The length of the CDR3 is 15 residues.

Sequencing input: blood. This receptor was obtained from a man younger than 30 in good health. V is TRBV5-1 and J is TRBJ2-2; D gene ambiguous. The CDR3 loop is CASRIGRTNTGELFF. CDR3 coding DNA: TGCGCCAGCAGGATAGGACGGACGAACACCGGGGAGCTGTTTTTT.